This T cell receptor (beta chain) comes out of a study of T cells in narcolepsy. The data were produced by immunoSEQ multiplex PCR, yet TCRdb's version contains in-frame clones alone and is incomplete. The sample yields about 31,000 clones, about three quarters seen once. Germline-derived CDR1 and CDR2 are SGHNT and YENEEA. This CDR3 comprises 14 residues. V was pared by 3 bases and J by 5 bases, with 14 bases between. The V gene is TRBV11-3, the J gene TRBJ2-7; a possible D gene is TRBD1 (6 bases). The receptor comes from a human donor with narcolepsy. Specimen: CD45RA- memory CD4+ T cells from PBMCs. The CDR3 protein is CASSLGASSDEQYF. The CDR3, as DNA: TGTGCCAGCAGCTTGGGGGCTAGTAGCGACGAGCAGTACTTC. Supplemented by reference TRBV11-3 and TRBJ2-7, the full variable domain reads EAGVVQSPRYKIIEKKQPVAFWCNPISGHNTLYWYLQNLGQGPELLIRYENEEAVDDSQLPKDRFSAERLKGVDSTLKIQPAELGDSAVYLCASSLGASSDEQYFGPGTRLTVT.